The present entry profiles one T cell receptor beta chain with its context. Its specificity is not known. This entry belongs to a study of Ad26.COV2.S vaccination and SARS-CoV-2 variants. Findings and limits, study-wide: After vaccination, substantial breadth of spike-specific CD8+ and CD4+ responses was reported. Whether participants received vaccine or placebo, their non-spike TCR breadth was similar.

The data were produced by immunoSEQ multiplex PCR, yet TCRdb's version contains in-frame clones alone and is incomplete. Of over 100,000 clones listed, roughly 80% are singletons. This specimen was peripheral blood, taken after recovery from COVID-19. The sequence was obtained from a human donor who had recovered from COVID-19.

The CDR3 is CASSLGGGASNEQFF. As DNA, the CDR3 is TGTGCCAGCAGCTTAGGCGGGGGGGCCTCCAATGAGCAGTTCTTC. The chain employs TRBV7-3 and TRBJ2-1; 9 bases fit TRBD2. Germline CDR1 and CDR2: SGHTA and FQGTGA. Losses at the gene ends were 2 bases for V and 6 bases for J; bases not matched to a gene: 5. The CDR3 totals 15 residues.